This TCR beta chain was identified in a study of T cell repertoires in aging, cancer and after chemotherapy. Study information: Six age groups, ranging from 30 or younger to 70 or older, included the donors. Points from the study as a whole: Median generation probability rose over the chemotherapy interval in each cancer cohort, suggesting rebound thymic output. Untreated cancer patients had significantly lower blood TCR diversity than age-matched healthy donors.

The template was genomic DNA from peripheral blood, not RNA. CDR1 and CDR2 from the germline V gene are SGHDT and YYEEEE. Unmatched junction bases numbered 4, after V lost 5 bases and J lost 2 bases. The CDR3 loop spans 14 amino acids. Note on this clonotype: Its antigen is unidentified.

Rearranged V-D-J TRB sequences were amplified with a mixed TRB-A/B primer pool. TCRdb passed the multiplex PCR reads through MiXCR, listing each CDR3 protein once. The sample records thousands of distinct CDR3 sequences, less than 35% being singletons. The clonotype originates from a human donor in good health. The sample taken for sequencing was blood. The chain employs TRBV5-6 and TRBJ2-7; 10 positions match TRBD2. This CDR3 reads CASRSAGGPYEQYF. The CDR3, as DNA: TGTGCCAGCAGATCAGCGGGGGGGCCCTACGAGCAGTACTTC.